These 25 T cell receptor beta chains originate from one sample sequenced in a study of post-analysis software for immune sequencing data. Overall study findings and caveats: Controls showed lower frequencies than patients for five TRBV segments, and TRBV5-6, TRBV5-1 and TRBV20-1 were among these.

The antigens for these receptors are not known. Built from TCR beta cDNA, the libraries had unique molecular identifiers in them. TCRdb fed the PCR reads into MiXCR, producing one record per CDR3 protein. The sample includes approximately 770,000 distinct CDR3 sequences, roughly 46% of them seen just once. Sequenced input: blood. The receptors originated from a girl aged 10-17 years with multiple sclerosis.

CDR3 coding DNA: TGTGCCAGCAGTTTATTGACAGGGTTAGGTTATACTGAAGCTTTCTTT. The encoded protein is CASSLLTGLGYTEAFF. V usage is TRBV27 and J usage is TRBJ1-1, with 7 positions matching TRBD1. CDR1 and CDR2 from the germline V gene are MNHEY and SMNVEV (reference sequence). The J segment lost 5 bases and the V segment lost 1 base, leaving 10 bases of the junction unmatched. The CDR3 is 16 amino acids.

As to this clonotype: Sequence at one end of the junction differs from germline and may be a read error. The chain employs TRBV14 and TRBJ2-7, with D perhaps TRBD1 (6 bases). The CDR3 runs 13 residues. CDR1 and CDR2 from the germline V gene are SGHDN and FVKESK. CDR3 bases: TGTGCCAGTAGCCAGGGGATGCTTTACGAGCAGTACTTC. Translating gives CASSQGMLYEQYF.

The genes are TRBV6-2 or TRBV6-3 and TRBJ1-2; TRBD1 aligns across 7 bases. CDR3 size: 13 residues. From germline, CDR1 is MNHEY and CDR2 SVGEGT. V shed 6 bases, J shed 5 bases, and the junction held 6 bases outside the gene matches. CDR3 sequence reads: CASSHGQAYGYTF. For the CDR3, the DNA is TGTGCCAGCAGCCACGGACAGGCGTATGGCTACACCTTC.

The chain couples TRBV20-1 to TRBJ2-3; weak D call: TRBD2 (6 bases). From germline, CDR1 is DFQATT and CDR2 SNEGSKA (reference sequence). V shed 3 bases and J shed 2 bases, with 15 bases lying between them. The CDR3 runs 15 residues. This chain's CDR3 is CSASPGTLDTDTQYF. The CDR3 coding sequence is TGCAGTGCTAGCCCCGGGACTCTTGACACAGATACGCAGTATTTT.

The rearrangement joins TRBV5-5 to TRBJ1-2; 7 bases match TRBD1. The V segment lost 1 base and the J segment 2 bases; nucleotides outside the gene matches: 5. The CDR3 contains 15 residues. CDR1 is SGHKS, CDR2 YYEKEE, per germline (reference sequence). This chain's CDR3 is CASSLFDRANYGYTF. As DNA, the CDR3 is TGTGCCAGCAGCTTGTTCGACAGGGCAAACTATGGCTACACCTTC.

The V and J genes are TRBV29-1 and TRBJ2-3; D uncertain. The germline V and J ends were trimmed by 6 bases and 4 bases, with 14 bases remaining between them. The CDR3 has 13 residues. Germline V gene sequence: CDR1 SQVTM, CDR2 ANQGSEA. The CDR3 sequence is CSVDEGGADTQYF. DNA of the CDR3: TGCAGCGTGGACGAAGGTGGGGCAGATACGCAGTATTTT.

The V gene is TRBV2, the J gene TRBJ2-7, with D hard to call. Germline V gene sequence: CDR1 SNHLY, CDR2 FYNNEI. The V and J ends lost 0 bases and 3 bases respectively, with 18 bases between them. The CDR3 sequence is 17 residues long. For the CDR3, the DNA is TGTGCCAGCAGTGAAGCGCACCCTGACGCACCGTACTACGAGCAGTACTTC. It encodes CASSEAHPDAPYYEQYF. Variable domain in full (rest from reference TRBV2 and TRBJ2-7): EPEVTQTPSHQVTQMGQEVILRCVPISNHLYFYWYRQILGQKVEFLVSFYNNEISEKSEIFDDQFSVERPDGSNFTLKIRSTKLEDSAMYFCASSEAHPDAPYYEQYFGPGTRLTVT.

This clonotype has more than one count but fewer than ten. V and J are TRBV29-1 and TRBJ1-2; D is perhaps TRBD1 (6 bases). Looked up from germline, CDR1 is SQVTM and CDR2 is ANQGSEA. V was trimmed by 7 bases and J by 8 bases, leaving 11 bases between them. The CDR3 runs 10 residues. This CDR3 is CSAAGAGYTF. For the CDR3, the DNA is TGCAGCGCCGCAGGGGCCGGCTACACCTTC.

This clonotype was found many times. The chain carries TRBV6-2 or TRBV6-3 and TRBJ2-7; D possibly corresponds to TRBD2 (6 bases). V was clipped by 9 bases and J by 5 bases, with 14 bases between them. Per germline, CDR1 MNHEY and CDR2 SVGEGT. This CDR3 region has 12 residues. In nucleotides, the CDR3 is TGTGCCAGTTCGCGGCGGGAAGACGAGCAGTACTTC. This codes for CASSRREDEQYF.

The chain links TRBV12-3 or TRBV12-4 to TRBJ2-6, with TRBD1 identical over 7 bases. The CDR3 has 20 residues. Trimming removed 3 bases from V and 0 bases from J; junction bases left unmatched: 14. The CDR3 DNA reads as TGTGCCAGCAGTTTCAAGGGGGTAGGGGGCCCGAGCTCTGGGGCCAACGTCCTGACTTTC. As protein: CASSFKGVGGPSSGANVLTF.

CDR3 protein: CASSSNRLDRTDTQYF. The CDR3, as DNA: TGTGCCAGCAGCTCGAACCGACTAGACCGCACAGATACGCAGTATTTT. V is TRBV7-2 and J is TRBJ2-3, with a possible D match to TRBD2 (6 bases). The CDR3 is made up of 16 amino acids. Germline CDR1 and CDR2: SGHTA and FQGNSA. V lost 4 bases to trimming and J lost 1 base, with 15 bases between them.

The rearrangement links TRBV12-3 or TRBV12-4 to TRBJ2-3, with TRBD2 identical over 10 bases. The CDR3 consists of 14 residues. Unmatched junction bases numbered 4, after V lost 4 bases and J lost 6 bases. The CDR3 DNA is TGTGCCAGCAGTTGGCTAGCGGGAGAGGATACGCAGTATTTT. As protein: CASSWLAGEDTQYF.

This clonotype was recorded a few times. The chain couples TRBV29-1 to TRBJ2-1; D remains unclear. V lost 4 bases and J lost 8, with 18 bases in between. This CDR3 region has 14 residues. The V gene's germline CDR1 is SQVTM and CDR2 ANQGSEA. The CDR3 DNA follows: TGCAGCGTTGTTGTTATTTCCTATGGGGATGAGCAGTTCTTC. Translated: CSVVVISYGDEQFF.

The rearrangement joins TRBV4-2 to TRBJ1-2, with D uncertain. Trimming removed 0 bases at V and 4 bases at J, with 12 bases between. CDR1 and CDR2 (germline): LGHNA, YNFKEQ. This CDR3 has 15 amino acids. The CDR3 sequence: CASSQDPTQPYGYTF. CDR3 nucleotide sequence: TGTGCCAGCAGCCAAGATCCGACACAGCCCTATGGCTACACCTTC.

This sequence joins TRBV21-1 and TRBJ1-2. TRBV21-1 is flagged as a pseudogene. The CDR3 covers 13 residues. CDR3 sequence reads: CASSKIKNYGYTF. The CDR3 DNA is TGTGCCAGCAGCAAGATCAAAAACTATGGCTACACCTTC.

In its sample, this clonotype was seen a few times. V gene TRBV7-2 combines with J gene TRBJ1-6; perhaps TRBD1 as D (5 bases). From germline, CDR1 is SGHTA and CDR2 FQGNSA. V was clipped by 1 base and J by 10 bases, with 14 bases between them. This CDR3 region has 15 residues. This CDR3 is CASSLEGKRGSPLHF. The CDR3 region has the DNA TGTGCCAGCAGCTTAGAGGGGAAGAGGGGCTCACCCCTCCACTTT.

In this sample, this clonotype turned up a few times. The chain has TRBV12-3 or TRBV12-4 and TRBJ1-4, with a tentative D call TRBD1 (5 bases). This CDR3 is built from 15 residues. V lost 6 bases to trimming and J lost 8 bases, with 19 bases between them. CDR3 sequence: CASRVTGTIMEKLFF. DNA for the CDR3: TGTGCCAGCAGGGTCACCGGGACCATTATGGAAAAACTGTTTTTT.

The sample holds a few counts of this clonotype. The chain recombines TRBV5-1 with TRBJ2-4; no firm D call. The closer fit of TRBJ2-5 to the DNA end suggests the J call may be wrong. There are 15 residues in the CDR3. Germline loops: CDR1 SGHRS, CDR2 YFSETQ. Here the CDR3 DNA reads TGCGCCAGCAGCTTGAACTTTGGAGCTCAAGAGACCCAGTACTTC. It specifies CASSLNFGAQETQYF.

V is TRBV10-3 and J is TRBJ2-3; D remains ambiguous. This CDR3 is built from 12 residues. Germline V gene sequence: CDR1 ENHRY, CDR2 SYGVKD. Between the trimmed V and J ends, which lost 3 bases and 4 bases, there was a span of 5 bases. The CDR3 DNA follows: TGTGCCATCAGTGAACCCCCAGATACGCAGTATTTT. Residues: CAISEPPDTQYF.

The genes are TRBV29-1 and TRBJ2-7; D gene ambiguous. Germline-derived CDR1 and CDR2 are SQVTM and ANQGSEA. The CDR3 is made up of 13 amino acids. V lost 7 bases to trimming and J lost 0 bases, with 13 bases between them. CDR3 protein: CSAGGSSSYEQYF. CDR3 bases: TGCAGCGCGGGTGGCAGTAGCTCCTACGAGCAGTACTTC.

The chain carries TRBV7-9 and TRBJ1-4; D gene ambiguous. CDR3 length equals 15 residues. The germline gives CDR1 SEHNR, CDR2 FQNEAQ (reference sequence). The ends were cut back, 5 bases at V and 8 bases at J, with 18 bases in the middle. CDR3 loop: CASSPFQEGKEKLFF. The CDR3 coding sequence is TGTGCCAGCAGCCCATTTCAGGAGGGAAAAGAAAAACTGTTTTTT. The full variable domain, in which reference TRBV7-9 and TRBJ1-4 provide the parts outside the CDR3, is DTGVSQNPRHKITKRGQNVTFRCDPISEHNRLYWYRQTLGQGPEFLTYFQNEAQLEKSRLLSDRFSAERPKGSFSTLEIQRTEQGDSAMYLCASSPFQEGKEKLFFGSGTQLSVL.

There are a few counts of this clonotype. The rearrangement links TRBV29-1 to TRBJ2-7; TRBD1 matches at 7 bases. J gave up 0 bases and V 5 bases, and 1 base lay outside the gene matches. Germline loops: CDR1 SQVTM, CDR2 ANQGSEA. The CDR3 loop spans 12 amino acids. The CDR3 loop reads CSVSGGSYEQYF. CDR3 DNA: TGCAGCGTTTCAGGGGGCTCCTACGAGCAGTACTTC.

This chain joins TRBV13 and TRBJ2-4; tentatively, D is TRBD1 (5 bases). The assigned J gene may be wrong: the sequence end matches TRBJ2-7 better. The CDR3 contains 13 residues. Germline assignment: CDR1 PRHDT and CDR2 FYEKMQ (reference sequence). CDR3 nucleotide sequence: TGTGCCAGCAGCTTGACAGACGAGCGCGAGCAGTACTTC. Amino acids: CASSLTDEREQYF.

The chain links TRBV29-1 to TRBJ1-1; 7 bases match TRBD1. The CDR3 has 15 residues. Per germline, CDR1 SQVTM and CDR2 ANQGSEA. Here the CDR3 DNA reads TGCAGTGCCCGGGCCAGGGGGGAGTCGAACACTGAAGCTTTCTTT. Its translation is CSARARGESNTEAFF.

This clonotype has just a few counts. The rearrangement joins TRBV7-9 to TRBJ2-3; D unclear. Germline values: CDR1 SEHNR, CDR2 FQNEAQ (reference sequence). The CDR3 has 15 amino acids. The ends were cut back, 2 bases at V and 0 bases at J, with 9 bases in the middle. The CDR3 here is CASSLRVESTDTQYF. DNA of the CDR3: TGTGCCAGCAGCTTAAGAGTAGAAAGCACAGATACGCAGTATTTT.